The 21 T cell receptor beta chains below come from one sample, sequenced in a study of human T cells and chemical hapten exposure. Each CDR3 protein gets one entry after TCRdb re-called the RACE reads with MiXCR. The profile shows roughly 250,000 distinct CDR3 sequences, more than 6.5% of them singletons. This sample's time point: pre-sensitization, week 0. Regarding treatment: therapeutic diphenylcyclopropenone sensitization with weekly scalp DPC. The sample here was whole blood, taken in connection with sensitization to the hapten diphenylcyclopropenone (DPC). Receptor source: a woman in her thirties or forties with alopecia areata. Some clones in this sample may be carry-over from other donors' samples.

V gene TRBV12-3 or TRBV12-4 combines with J gene TRBJ1-5; 8 bases fit TRBD1. V trimming: 6 bases; J trimming: 7 bases; junction bases outside the gene matches: 5. This CDR3 has 13 amino acids. The chain's CDR3 is CASSPTGEQPQHF. The CDR3 coding sequence is TGTGCCAGCAGCCCGACAGGGGAACAGCCCCAGCATTTT.

The chain recombines TRBV3-1 with TRBJ2-1; 12 bases map to TRBD2. V shed 1 base, J shed 2 bases, and the junction held 6 bases outside the gene matches. The CDR3 covers 18 residues. CDR1 LGHDT and CDR2 YNNKEL come from the germline V gene (reference sequence). The CDR3 nucleotides are TGTGCCAGCAGCCAAGGGACTAGCGGGGAGTGGGCCTACAATGAGCAGTTCTTC. Amino acids: CASSQGTSGEWAYNEQFF.

This clonotype was detected a few times. The chain links TRBV6-2 or TRBV6-3 to TRBJ1-2; D gene unclear. The V and J ends lost 5 bases and 4 bases respectively, with 20 bases between them. CDR1 MNHEY and CDR2 SVGEGT come from the germline V gene. The CDR3 loop spans 16 amino acids. CDR3 region: CASSRLRTEMIYGYTF. For the CDR3, the DNA is TGTGCCAGCAGTCGCCTCAGGACGGAGATGATCTATGGCTACACCTTC.

In its sample, this clonotype was seen many times. CDR3 protein: CAISEGENGANVLTF. The CDR3 DNA is TGTGCCATCAGTGAGGGGGAGAACGGGGCCAACGTCCTGACTTTC. The genes are TRBV10-3 and TRBJ2-6, with D tentatively TRBD2 (5 bases). The germline V and J ends were trimmed by 2 bases and 4 bases, with 9 bases remaining between them. The CDR3 runs 15 residues. Germline-derived CDR1 and CDR2 are ENHRY and SYGVKD.

The V and J genes are TRBV28 and TRBJ1-5, with D hard to call. The CDR3 has 16 amino acids. The V gene lost 6 bases and the J gene lost 1 base, with 16 bases spanning the gap. The germline V gene encodes CDR1 MDHEN and CDR2 SYDVKM. The CDR3 nucleotides are TGTGCCAGCAGCCCCCCATGGGGTATCAGCAATCAGCCCCAGCATTTT. It translates to CASSPPWGISNQPQHF.

This clonotype showed up just a few times. The chain joins TRBV12-3 or TRBV12-4 to TRBJ2-1; D perhaps matches TRBD2 (7 bases). Trimming removed 6 bases at V and 0 bases at J, with 15 bases between. The length of the CDR3 is 16 residues. CDR3 coding DNA: TGTGCCAGCAGCCCCACGGCGGGGGCCTCCTACAATGAGCAGTTCTTC. Encoded protein: CASSPTAGASYNEQFF.

This clonotype was counted between two and nine times. The chain combines TRBV28 with TRBJ2-4; 9 bases map to TRBD1. The length of the CDR3 is 16 residues. Germline V gene lookup returns CDR1 MDHEN and CDR2 SYDVKM. V dropped 2 bases and J dropped 5; count of bases not matched to a gene: 7. This CDR3 reads CASSLVGTGRQNIQYF. The DNA for the CDR3 is TGTGCCAGCAGTTTAGTCGGGACAGGGAGGCAAAACATTCAGTACTTC.

This clonotype has a handful of counts. The chain combines TRBV7-9 with TRBJ1-4; D is undetermined. The V gene lost 1 base and the J gene lost 5 bases, with 5 bases spanning the gap. CDR1 and CDR2 from the germline V gene are SEHNR and FQNEAQ (reference sequence). The CDR3 length is 13 residues. The CDR3 DNA sequence: TGTGCCAGCAGCTTAGTGGAAAATGAAAAACTGTTTTTT. Amino acids: CASSLVENEKLFF. The full variable domain, rest sourced from reference TRBV7-9 and TRBJ1-4, is DTGVSQNPRHKITKRGQNVTFRCDPISEHNRLYWYRQTLGQGPEFLTYFQNEAQLEKSRLLSDRFSAERPKGSFSTLEIQRTEQGDSAMYLCASSLVENEKLFFGSGTQLSVL.

The chain's CDR3 is CASSLGSLSGEQYF. In DNA, the CDR3 is TGCGCCAGCAGCCTTGGGAGTCTGTCGGGTGAGCAGTACTTC. This chain joins TRBV4-1 and TRBJ2-7; weak D call: TRBD2 (5 bases). Germline CDR1 is MGHRA and CDR2 is YSYEKL. There are 14 residues in the CDR3. Trimming left V 4 bases short and J 7 bases short, with 17 bases between.

This clonotype was seen more than once but under ten times. The genes are TRBV10-3 and TRBJ2-7; TRBD2 agrees at 11 bases. The CDR3 sequence is 13 residues long. Per the germline V gene, CDR1 is ENHRY and CDR2 is SYGVKD. Germline trimming cut 6 bases from V and 3 bases from J; bases unmatched to any gene: 1. The CDR3 is CAIRGTSGYEQYF. CDR3 DNA sequence: TGTGCCATCAGGGGGACTAGCGGCTACGAGCAGTACTTC.

This clonotype was detected only a few times. V usage is TRBV2 and J usage is TRBJ2-3; D may be TRBD2 (5 bases). Germline loops: CDR1 SNHLY, CDR2 FYNNEI. V lost 10 bases and J 0 bases, leaving 14 bases between the germline ends. The CDR3 sequence is 14 residues long. In DNA, the CDR3 is TGTGCCAACCAACTAGGTACTAGCACAGATACGCAGTATTTT. It translates to CANQLGTSTDTQYF.

The genes are TRBV2 and TRBJ2-7; D unclear. This CDR3 has 11 residues. The germline gives CDR1 SNHLY, CDR2 FYNNEI. The V gene lost 6 bases and the J gene lost 4 bases, with 7 bases spanning the gap. CDR3 protein: CASRETYEQYF. The CDR3 DNA reads as TGTGCCAGCAGGGAAACGTACGAGCAGTACTTC.

The rearrangement joins TRBV7-2 to TRBJ2-7, with D hard to call. V gave up 5 bases and J gave up 12 bases, with 17 bases separating them. The CDR3 loop spans 12 amino acids. Germline CDR1 SGHTA, CDR2 FQGNSA. This chain's CDR3 is CASSLSGTPRYF. CDR3 DNA sequence: TGTGCCAGCAGCCTCTCTGGTACCCCCCGGTACTTC.

Many counts were recorded for this clonotype. The rearrangement uses TRBV5-1 and TRBJ1-2; a weak D match, TRBD1 (6 bases). V lost 2 bases to trimming and J lost 7 bases, with 12 bases between them. The CDR3 loop spans 13 amino acids. Germline V gene sequence: CDR1 SGHRS, CDR2 YFSETQ. CDR3 amino acids: CASSFNRASGYTF. CDR3 in DNA: TGCGCCAGCAGCTTTAACAGGGCATCTGGCTACACCTTC.

This clonotype was detected many times. The chain recombines TRBV27 with TRBJ1-2; D not resolved. Germline lookup yields CDR1 MNHEY and CDR2 SMNVEV (reference sequence). The V gene lost 3 bases and the J gene lost 2 bases, with 10 bases spanning the gap. The CDR3 has 14 residues. CDR3 sequence reads: CASSFRSRNYGYTF. Here the CDR3 DNA reads TGTGCCAGCAGTTTCAGGAGCCGAAACTATGGCTACACCTTC.

This clonotype was detected a few times. The V gene is TRBV5-1, the J gene TRBJ2-5; weak D call: TRBD2 (5 bases). The length of the CDR3 is 17 residues. Germline V lookup: CDR1 SGHRS, CDR2 YFSETQ. The V end was cut by 2 bases, the J end by 0 bases, with 17 bases between. The CDR3: CASSFGSGGSYQETQYF. DNA of the CDR3: TGCGCCAGCAGCTTTGGGAGCGGCGGATCGTACCAAGAGACCCAGTACTTC.

This clonotype turned up a few times. V usage is TRBV19 and J usage is TRBJ1-5, with D uncertain. V was clipped by 6 bases and J by 0 bases, with 12 bases between them. This CDR3 has 15 amino acids. Germline V gives CDR1 LNHDA, CDR2 SQIVND (reference sequence). The CDR3 sequence is CASSFGSYSNQPQHF. The CDR3 DNA follows: TGTGCCAGTAGCTTTGGGTCGTATAGCAATCAGCCCCAGCATTTT.

There are a few counts of this clonotype. This sequence joins TRBV10-3 and TRBJ2-1; 11 bases are a match to TRBD1. With V trimmed by 7 bases and J by 10 bases, 12 bases remained unmatched. The CDR3 sequence is 15 residues long. Germline CDR1 is ENHRY and CDR2 is SYGVKD. The CDR3 spells CAIKTGGTGGKEQFF. The CDR3, as DNA: TGTGCCATCAAAACGGGCGGGACAGGGGGGAAGGAGCAGTTCTTC.

The chain recombines TRBV10-3 with TRBJ1-1; 9 nucleotides match TRBD1. Per the germline V gene, CDR1 is ENHRY and CDR2 is SYGVKD. The V gene end was trimmed by 11 bases and the J gene end by 4 bases; junction bases not matched to a gene: 11. There are 14 residues in the CDR3. CDR3 in DNA: TGTGCCGTACGGGACAGGGTTCTCAGCACTGAAGCTTTCTTT. Protein sequence: CAVRDRVLSTEAFF.

This clonotype has ten or more counts. The J gene is TRBJ1-6, the V gene TRBV10-3, with D possibly being TRBD1 (6 bases). Germline V gives CDR1 ENHRY, CDR2 SYGVKD. Trimming took off 2 bases at V and 7 bases at J, with 18 bases between the two ends. This CDR3 is built from 17 residues. CDR3 protein: CAISERTSGTQNSPLHF. The CDR3 region has the DNA TGTGCCATCAGTGAGAGGACCTCCGGGACACAGAATTCACCCCTCCACTTT.

The chain has TRBV7-6 and TRBJ1-6, with no clear D. The germline CDR1 and CDR2 sequences are SGHVS and FNYEAQ. The ends were cut back, 1 base at V and 7 bases at J, with 14 bases in the middle. The CDR3 has 16 residues. CDR3 coding DNA: TGTGCCAGCAGCTTAGGATCGGCGGCACAGAATTCACCCCTCCACTTT. As protein: CASSLGSAAQNSPLHF.